This entry lists 22 T cell receptor beta chains sequenced from one sample in a study of shared clonotypes between healthy human individuals. Measured with immunoSEQ multiplex PCR; TCRdb has only the in-frame clones, and not every one. The top ten hold about 0.37% of the sample, which has millions of clones, approximately 95% seen once. Sequenced material: naive CD4+ T cells from PBMCs. Subset defined: CD45RA+ positively selected. The receptor set was obtained from a man aged 18 to 29 in good health. Some clones in this sample may be carry-over from other donors' samples.

The chain joins TRBV5-8 to TRBJ1-5; no clear D gene. V was shortened by 4 bases and J by 5 bases, with 13 bases between the two germline ends. This CDR3 has 14 residues. Germline V gene data show CDR1 as SGHTS and CDR2 as YDEGEE. The CDR3 region is CASSPGQDYQPQHF. As DNA, the CDR3 is TGTGCCAGCAGCCCTGGGCAGGATTATCAGCCCCAGCATTTT.

The genes are TRBV9 and TRBJ2-4; 8 nucleotides match TRBD2. The CDR3 is 18 residues long. The trim removed 7 bases at V and 4 bases at J, leaving 19 bases unmatched. Germline V gene lookup returns CDR1 SGDLS and CDR2 YYNGEE. The CDR3 here is CASGSGAIGRGSKNIQYF. In nucleotides, the CDR3 is TGTGCCAGCGGCAGTGGGGCCATCGGGAGGGGTAGTAAAAACATTCAGTACTTC.

As concerns this clone: Other DNA sequences in this sample translate to the same CDR3. The chain uses TRBV11-3 and TRBJ2-7; D is perhaps TRBD1 (6 bases). Trimming left V 5 bases short and J 2 bases short, with 19 bases between. The CDR3 consists of 16 residues. CDR1 and CDR2 from the germline V gene are SGHNT and YENEEA. The CDR3 region is CASSKTGTGKAYEQYF. In nucleotides, the CDR3 is TGTGCCAGCAGCAAAACAGGGACGGGGAAAGCCTACGAGCAGTACTTC.

Note on this clone: The identical CDR3 is also encoded by other nucleotide sequences in the sample. The rearrangement uses TRBV5-1 and TRBJ2-5; 9 bases line up with TRBD1. Germline V gene sequence: CDR1 SGHRS, CDR2 YFSETQ. The CDR3 covers 14 residues. V lost 0 bases and J lost 5; bases outside the gene matches: 2. The CDR3 here is CASSLVGQGETQYF. CDR3 in DNA: TGCGCCAGCAGCTTGGTGGGACAGGGTGAGACCCAGTACTTC.

V gene TRBV6-1 combines with J gene TRBJ2-3; no reliable D call. The CDR3 is 12 amino acids. Germline CDR1 and CDR2: MNHNS and SASEGT. Deletions cut 10 bases from V and 4 bases from J, with 12 bases between. DNA of the CDR3: TGTGCCATCTCTTCGGCCGCAGATACGCAGTATTTT. The encoded protein is CAISSAADTQYF.

This chain uses TRBV28 with TRBJ2-7; D unresolved. This CDR3 comprises 10 residues. Germline-derived CDR1 and CDR2 are MDHEN and SYDVKM. V lost 11 bases and J 4 bases, leaving 9 bases between the germline ends. CDR3 sequence (DNA): TGTGCCTCTGGTCCGTACGAGCAGTACTTC. Translating gives CASGPYEQYF.

Note on this clone: The same CDR3 can be traced to other DNA sequences in this sample. The gene calls are TRBV4-2 and TRBJ2-5, with TRBD1 matching over 9 bases. Trimming removed 3 bases from V and 5 bases from J; junction bases left unmatched: 4. Germline CDR1 and CDR2: LGHNA and YNFKEQ. There are 14 residues in the CDR3. Here the CDR3 reads CASSQNRGQETQYF. For the CDR3, the DNA is TGTGCCAGCAGCCAGAACAGGGGGCAGGAGACCCAGTACTTC.

The sample holds one count of this clone. The rearrangement uses TRBV5-1 and TRBJ2-7; 10 bases are shared with TRBD1. This CDR3 contains 15 residues. Per germline, CDR1 SGHRS and CDR2 YFSETQ. V gave up 4 bases and J gave up 3 bases; unmatched junction bases: 7. The CDR3 is CASSAGTGARYEQYF. The CDR3 DNA reads as TGCGCCAGCAGCGCCGGGACAGGGGCCCGCTACGAGCAGTACTTC.

The chain combines TRBV28 with TRBJ1-1; no clear D. Germline CDR1 MDHEN, CDR2 SYDVKM. V was shortened by 6 bases and J by 11 bases, with 19 bases between the two germline ends. The CDR3 is made up of 13 amino acids. The CDR3 sequence: CASSREAVTEAFF. The DNA of the CDR3 is TGTGCCAGCAGCCGAGAGGCAGTCACGGAGGCTTTCTTT.

This rearrangement joins TRBV5-1 to TRBJ2-2; no firm D call. Germline values: CDR1 SGHRS, CDR2 YFSETQ. CDR3 length: 14 amino acids. V dropped 4 bases and J dropped 5 bases, with 12 bases sitting between them. The CDR3 spells CASSPGLETGELFF. The CDR3 DNA sequence: TGCGCCAGCAGCCCGGGTCTAGAAACCGGGGAGCTGTTTTTT.

CDR3 protein: CASSPVIGTSGNNEQFF. The CDR3 DNA sequence: TGCGCCAGCAGCCCAGTGATCGGGACTAGCGGGAACAATGAGCAGTTCTTC. The genes are TRBV4-1 and TRBJ2-1, with TRBD2 identical over 13 bases. From germline, CDR1 is MGHRA and CDR2 YSYEKL. Trimming took 4 bases from V and 5 from J; bases not matched to a gene: 8. The CDR3 runs 17 residues.

The genes are TRBV29-1 and TRBJ1-2, with D maybe TRBD1 (5 bases). The length of the CDR3 is 14 residues. Trimming cost V 3 bases and J 1 base, with 12 bases left between them. Germline V gene data show CDR1 as SQVTM and CDR2 as ANQGSEA. The CDR3, as DNA: TGCAGCGTTGACGCAGGGAATATTAACTATGGCTACACCTTC. Translated, it gives CSVDAGNINYGYTF.

This clone has at least ten counts. This rearrangement joins TRBV2 to TRBJ2-1; possible D gene TRBD2, 5 bases. Germline lookup yields CDR1 SNHLY and CDR2 FYNNEI. The CDR3 contains 15 residues. Deletions cut 3 bases from V and 5 bases from J, with 14 bases between. DNA of the CDR3: TGTGCCAGCAGTGATGAGGGAGCTAGGAACAATGAGCAGTTCTTC. Its protein is CASSDEGARNNEQFF.

This clone was observed a single time. The chain has TRBV28 and TRBJ2-1; no clear D. Germline V gene lookup returns CDR1 MDHEN and CDR2 SYDVKM. The length of the CDR3 is 13 residues. V lost 7 bases, J lost 5 bases, and 12 bases lay in between. For the CDR3, the DNA is TGTGCCAGCAACCGGTGGACCCACAATGAGCAGTTCTTC. Protein product: CASNRWTHNEQFF.

In its sample, this clone was seen once. J is TRBJ2-5 and V is TRBV28; D might be TRBD2 (7 bases). The germline V gene has CDR1 MDHEN and CDR2 SYDVKM. V shed 6 bases and J shed 5 bases, with 16 bases lying between them. CDR3 length equals 14 residues. This CDR3 reads CASRGAGVRETQYF. CDR3 in DNA: TGTGCCAGCAGGGGGGCGGGAGTTAGGGAGACCCAGTACTTC.

The chain uses TRBV7-3 and TRBJ1-1, with 7 bases lining up with TRBD1. Germline CDR1 and CDR2: SGHTA and FQGTGA. The CDR3 has 16 amino acids. The ends lost 1 base at V and 4 bases at J; junction bases unmatched: 9. CDR3 region: CASSLIVAGGVTEAFF. The CDR3 DNA sequence: TGTGCCAGCAGCTTAATTGTGGCAGGGGGAGTCACTGAAGCTTTCTTT.

This rearrangement joins TRBV6-1 to TRBJ2-3; D remains ambiguous. The V end was cut by 4 bases, the J end by 5 bases, with 4 bases between. This CDR3 is built from 11 residues. Germline values: CDR1 MNHNS, CDR2 SASEGT. CDR3 region: CASSGEDTQYF. The CDR3 nucleotides read TGTGCCAGCAGTGGAGAAGATACGCAGTATTTT.

Regarding this clone: This specimen includes other DNA sequences encoding the same CDR3. The chain recombines TRBV9 with TRBJ1-1; 7 bases are a match to TRBD1. The germline CDR1 and CDR2 sequences are SGDLS and YYNGEE. CDR3 length: 15 amino acids. Trimming at V came to 4 bases and at J to 0 bases, leaving 6 bases not matched to a gene. CDR3 sequence: CASSPRTGMNTEAFF. Here the CDR3 DNA reads TGTGCCAGCAGCCCACGGACAGGCATGAACACTGAAGCTTTCTTT. Using reference TRBV9 and TRBJ1-1 for the parts outside the CDR3, the full variable domain is DSGVTQTPKHLITATGQRVTLRCSPRSGDLSVYWYQQSLDQGLQFLIQYYNGEERAKGNILERFSAQQFPDLHSELNLSSLELGDSALYFCASSPRTGMNTEAFFGQGTRLTVV.

This rearrangement joins TRBV7-6 to TRBJ2-5, with 7 positions matching TRBD2. Trimming removed 1 base from V and 5 bases from J; junction bases left unmatched: 10. Germline CDR1 reads SGHVS; CDR2 reads FNYEAQ. The CDR3 length is 16 residues. The CDR3 sequence is CASSLDPRASGETQYF. CDR3 DNA: TGTGCCAGCAGCTTAGACCCCCGAGCTAGCGGTGAGACCCAGTACTTC.

As concerns this clone: This CDR3 is also generated by other DNA sequences in the sample. This chain joins TRBV9 and TRBJ2-3; TRBD2 aligns across 10 bases. The CDR3 extends over 15 amino acids. CDR1 is SGDLS, CDR2 YYNGEE, per germline. The V segment lost 3 bases and the J segment 1 base; nucleotides outside the gene matches: 2. In DNA, the CDR3 is TGTGCCAGCAGCGCGGGGACTAGCGGCACAGATACGCAGTATTTT. Translation: CASSAGTSGTDTQYF.

The CDR3 loop reads CASSLVRAGVWETQYF. The CDR3 DNA follows: TGCGCCAGCAGCTTGGTTCGCGCGGGAGTTTGGGAGACCCAGTACTTC. The gene calls are TRBV5-1 and TRBJ2-5, with 7 bases that match TRBD2. In germline, CDR1 is SGHRS, CDR2 YFSETQ. The CDR3 runs 16 residues. With V trimmed by 0 bases and J by 5 bases, 10 bases remained unmatched.

This chain uses TRBV30 with TRBJ2-2, with D hard to call. The CDR3 is made up of 12 amino acids. The germline gives CDR1 GTSNPN, CDR2 SVGIG (reference sequence). The V and J ends lost 1 base and 6 bases respectively, with 6 bases between them. CDR3 amino acids: CAWSDRPGELFF. The CDR3 DNA reads as TGTGCCTGGAGTGATCGCCCCGGGGAGCTGTTTTTT.